The 13 T cell receptor beta chains in this list originate from one sample, sequenced in a study of technical replicates of blood from a few donors. The data were produced by immunoSEQ multiplex PCR, yet TCRdb's version contains in-frame clones alone and is incomplete. The repertoire has 80,000 to 95,000 clones, approximately 93% of them found once; the top ten carry over 0.25%. Sequencing input: T cells isolated from PBMCs. The receptors originated from a human donor in good health.

The chain recombines TRBV19 with TRBJ2-1; 8 nucleotides align to TRBD1. The germline V gene has CDR1 LNHDA and CDR2 SQIVND (reference sequence). The CDR3 extends over 16 amino acids. Unmatched junction bases numbered 11, after V lost 4 bases and J lost 6 bases. Here the CDR3 reads CASSTMDRAQGNEQFF. The CDR3 nucleotides read TGTGCCAGTAGTACGATGGACAGGGCCCAGGGCAATGAGCAGTTCTTC. Supplemented by reference TRBV19 and TRBJ2-1, the full variable domain reads DGGITQSPKYLFRKEGQNVTLSCEQNLNHDAMYWYRQDPGQGLRLIYYSQIVNDFQKGDIAEGYSVSREKKESFPLTVTSAQKNPTAFYLCASSTMDRAQGNEQFFGPGTRLTVL.

The J gene is TRBJ1-1, the V gene TRBV19, with D hard to call. CDR1 is LNHDA and CDR2 is SQIVND in the germline V gene (reference sequence). V was shortened by 4 bases and J by 0 bases, with 6 bases between the two germline ends. CDR3 length: 13 residues. CDR3 amino acids: CASSRVLNTEAFF. In nucleotides, the CDR3 is TGTGCCAGTAGTAGAGTTTTGAACACTGAAGCTTTCTTT. The full variable domain, rest sourced from reference TRBV19 and TRBJ1-1, is DGGITQSPKYLFRKEGQNVTLSCEQNLNHDAMYWYRQDPGQGLRLIYYSQIVNDFQKGDIAEGYSVSREKKESFPLTVTSAQKNPTAFYLCASSRVLNTEAFFGQGTRLTVV.

The genes are TRBV4-1 and TRBJ1-1; a weak D match, TRBD1 (5 bases). CDR3 length: 16 residues. In germline, CDR1 is MGHRA, CDR2 YSYEKL. Trimming shortened V by 4 bases and J by 1 base, and 16 bases separated the two germline ends. CDR3 region: CASSPTSVRGNTEAFF. The CDR3, as DNA: TGCGCCAGCAGCCCAACCTCGGTTAGGGGGAACACTGAAGCTTTCTTT.

V and J are TRBV4-1 and TRBJ2-3; D is unresolved. Germline assignment: CDR1 MGHRA and CDR2 YSYEKL. The CDR3 has 14 amino acids. The ends were cut back, 1 base at V and 4 bases at J, with 9 bases in the middle. This CDR3 is CASSQAPSADTQYF. The CDR3 DNA reads as TGCGCCAGCAGCCAAGCCCCTAGTGCAGATACGCAGTATTTT.

V is TRBV28 and J is TRBJ2-1, with 7 bases lining up with TRBD2. The CDR3 contains 16 residues. Germline lookup yields CDR1 MDHEN and CDR2 SYDVKM. Trimming at V came to 3 bases and at J to 6 bases, leaving 11 bases not matched to a gene. The chain's CDR3 is CASSLGWGGRGNEQFF. In DNA, the CDR3 is TGTGCCAGCAGTTTGGGTTGGGGGGGTCGGGGCAATGAGCAGTTCTTC.

V and J are TRBV5-1 and TRBJ1-2; tentatively, D is TRBD1 (5 bases). Trimming shortened V by 5 bases and J by 7 bases, and 15 bases separated the two germline ends. Germline loops: CDR1 SGHRS, CDR2 YFSETQ. This CDR3 has 13 residues. The CDR3 nucleotides are TGCGCCAGCAGACTGGGGCGGACGGCTGGCTACACCTTC. It translates to CASRLGRTAGYTF.

In DNA, the CDR3 is TGTGCCAGCAGTTTCGTGACAGGGGGCAATGAGCAGTTCTTC. It codes for CASSFVTGGNEQFF. The rearrangement links TRBV27 to TRBJ2-1; TRBD1 aligns across 9 bases. The CDR3 has 14 amino acids. J lost 6 bases, V lost 3 bases, and 3 bases had no gene match. Per the germline V gene, CDR1 is MNHEY and CDR2 is SMNVEV (reference sequence).

The chain combines TRBV6-6 with TRBJ2-5, with 12 bases identical to TRBD2. With 4 bases clipped from V and 2 bases from J, the junction kept 5 bases outside the gene matches. This CDR3 has 16 amino acids. Germline CDR1 is MNHNY and CDR2 is SVGAGI (reference sequence). CDR3 sequence: CASSSYLAGGQETQYF. CDR3 bases: TGTGCCAGCAGTTCATATCTAGCGGGGGGGCAAGAGACCCAGTACTTC.

Concerning this clone itself: Compared with germline, one end of the junction differs, possibly owing to a read error. CDR3 loop: CASSGGTALGLF. CDR3 nucleotide sequence: TGTGCCAGTAGTGGGGGGACAGCCCTGGGTTTATTT. The chain combines TRBV19 with TRBJ1-1; the match to TRBD1 covers 7 bases. This CDR3 is built from 12 residues. From germline, CDR1 is LNHDA and CDR2 SQIVND (reference sequence).

The chain is built from TRBV30 and TRBJ2-6; no clear D. The length of the CDR3 is 15 residues. Trimming took off 2 bases at V and 3 bases at J, with 11 bases between the two ends. Germline CDR1 and CDR2: GTSNPN and SVGIG (reference sequence). CDR3 nucleotide sequence: TGTGCCTGGAGTCCGTTGCGGAGTGGGGCCAACGTCCTGACTTTC. It codes for CAWSPLRSGANVLTF. Full variable domain (remainder filled in from reference TRBV30 and TRBJ2-6): SQTIHQWPATLVQPVGSPLSLECTVEGTSNPNLYWYRQAAGRGLQLLFYSVGIGQISSEVPQNLSASRPQDRQFILSSKKLLLSDSGFYLCAWSPLRSGANVLTFGAGSRLTVL.

J is TRBJ2-1 and V is TRBV7-8; a possible D gene is TRBD1 (5 bases). Germline CDR1 is SGHVS and CDR2 is FQNEAQ. The CDR3 has 15 amino acids. V was cut by 0 bases and J by 6 bases, with 12 bases left in between. The CDR3 reads CASSLALQATNEQFF. The CDR3, as DNA: TGTGCCAGCAGCTTAGCGTTACAGGCGACCAATGAGCAGTTCTTC. The whole variable domain, filled in from reference TRBV7-8 and TRBJ2-1, reads GAGVSQSPRYKVAKRGQDVALRCDPISGHVSLFWYQQALGQGPEFLTYFQNEAQLDKSGLPSDRFFAERPEGSVSTLKIQRTQQEDSAVYLCASSLALQATNEQFFGPGTRLTVL.

The rearrangement uses TRBV7-2 and TRBJ2-7; TRBD2 matches 7 bases. With 3 bases clipped from V and 4 bases from J, the junction kept 9 bases outside the gene matches. CDR1 and CDR2 from the germline V gene are SGHTA and FQGNSA. This CDR3 is 15 amino acids long. The CDR3 protein is CASSLGGSLWYEQYF. CDR3 nucleotides: TGTGCCAGCAGCTTGGGCGGGAGTTTATGGTACGAGCAGTACTTC. The whole variable domain, remainder taken from reference TRBV7-2 and TRBJ2-7, is GAGVSQSPSNKVTEKGKDVELRCDPISGHTALYWYRQSLGQGLEFLIYFQGNSAPDKSGLPSDRFSAERTGGSVSTLTIQRTQQEDSAVYLCASSLGGSLWYEQYFGPGTRLTVT.

The chain joins TRBV5-1 to TRBJ2-5, with 13 nucleotides matching TRBD2. This CDR3 is built from 15 residues. V trimming: 4 bases; J trimming: 5 bases; junction bases outside the gene matches: 5. CDR1 SGHRS and CDR2 YFSETQ come from the germline V gene. CDR3 loop: CASSPGTSGVETQYF. The CDR3 DNA follows: TGCGCCAGCAGCCCGGGGACTAGCGGGGTGGAGACCCAGTACTTC.